The sequence of this TCR beta chain was determined in a study of T cell changes during pregnancy in multiple sclerosis. Some clones are missing from TCRdb's copy, which holds only in-frame ones; the method was immunoSEQ multiplex PCR. The table has around 73,000 clones, approximately 92% seen once. This specimen consisted of peripheral blood, obtained in the third trimester of pregnancy. This receptor was obtained from a female donor in good health, enrolled as a control in a pregnancy study.

CDR3 nucleotide sequence: TGTGCCAGCAGCTTAAGTTCAGGGATAGAGACCCAGTACTTC. It encodes CASSLSSGIETQYF. The V call is TRBV5-6, the J call TRBJ2-5; possible D gene TRBD1, 5 bases. Germline values: CDR1 SGHDT, CDR2 YYEEEE. Trimming cost V 2 bases and J 4 bases, with 12 bases left between them. The CDR3 is 14 residues long.